The entry below gives a single T cell receptor beta chain sequence along with its context. Its target is unknown. TCRdb reanalysed the RACE reads using MiXCR and keeps one entry per CDR3 protein. The table has over 130,000 distinct CDR3 sequences, over 9.5% seen once. This entry belongs to a study of human T cells and chemical hapten exposure. Germline-derived CDR1 and CDR2 are WNHNN and SYGVQD (reference sequence). After removal of 8 bases from V and 9 bases from J, the junction contained 15 bases not matched to a gene. The CDR3 is 16 amino acids. Study-wide results and limits: Sensitizing with DPC caused no change in TCRs above 1 in 1000 frequency.

Time point here: patch test 2, 6 weeks after DPC sensitization. The treatment: therapeutic diphenylcyclopropenone sensitization with weekly scalp DPC. The starting material was whole blood, obtained in connection with sensitization to the hapten diphenylcyclopropenone (DPC). The origin of this receptor is a woman in her 50s with alopecia areata. Some clones in this sample may be carry-over from other donors' samples. The chain recombines TRBV10-1 with TRBJ2-1; 11 nucleotides agree with TRBD2. The CDR3: CASRRVVLAGAPEQFF. In DNA, the CDR3 is TGCGCCAGCCGCAGAGTAGTACTAGCGGGAGCCCCTGAGCAGTTCTTC.